A single sample gave rise to the 5 T cell receptor beta chains below, sequenced in a study of blood T cell repertoires in COVID-19. Libraries were prepared by immunoSEQ multiplex PCR; TCRdb keeps only in-frame clonotypes and omits some of them. This sample yields 45,000 to 60,000 clones, of which approximately 85% are seen a single time; 11% to 15% belongs to the top ten. Material: peripheral blood. Receptors originate from a human donor with acute or convalescent COVID-19. The donor label of this sample is uncertain.

The chain carries TRBV30 and TRBJ1-4; 8 bases are a match to TRBD1. The germline V gene has CDR1 GTSNPN and CDR2 SVGIG (reference sequence). Losses at the gene ends were 5 bases for V and 10 bases for J; bases not matched to a gene: 0. The CDR3 covers 10 residues. CDR3 in DNA: TGTGCCTGGGGACAGGGAAAACTGTTTTTT. This encodes CAWGQGKLFF.

V is TRBV11-3 and J is TRBJ2-3; 7 bases align to TRBD1. V shed 1 base, J shed 2 bases, and the junction held 3 bases outside the gene matches. The V gene's germline CDR1 is SGHNT and CDR2 YENEEA. The CDR3 runs to 15 residues. For the CDR3, the DNA is TGTGCCAGCAGCTTAGCGGGACAGCTCACAGATACGCAGTATTTT. Protein: CASSLAGQLTDTQYF.

This chain uses TRBV2 with TRBJ2-7; TRBD2 matches at 7 bases. CDR3 length equals 15 residues. After removal of 4 bases from V and 1 base from J, the junction contained 7 bases not matched to a gene. Germline V gives CDR1 SNHLY, CDR2 FYNNEI. In DNA form, the CDR3 reads TGTGCCAGCAGTGGGGAGGGCGGGGGATCCTACGAGCAGTACTTC. Protein product: CASSGEGGGSYEQYF.

V and J are TRBV19 and TRBJ2-4, with D possibly being TRBD1 (5 bases). Germline V gene data show CDR1 as LNHDA and CDR2 as SQIVND (reference sequence). This CDR3 contains 14 residues. Trimming removed 1 base from V and 8 bases from J, with 12 bases in between. As DNA, the CDR3 is TGTGCCAGTAGTATAGTCCAGGGTGAGGACATTCAGTACTTC. This codes for CASSIVQGEDIQYF.

The V gene is TRBV9, the J gene TRBJ2-2; possibly TRBD1 for D (5 bases). The CDR3 contains 13 residues. Germline V gives CDR1 SGDLS, CDR2 YYNGEE. V lost 3 bases and J lost 5, with 8 bases in between. DNA of the CDR3: TGTGCCAGCAGCGACAGGAATACCGGGGAGCTGTTTTTT. This encodes CASSDRNTGELFF.